Listed below are T cell receptor beta chains from one sample, sequenced in a study of OX40 agonist ivuxolimab in advanced cancers. Measured with immunoSEQ multiplex PCR; TCRdb has only the in-frame clones, and not every one. The repertoire has around 67,000 clones, 70% to 90% of them found once; the top ten carry roughly 1.3%. This sample comprised CD4+ or CD8+ T cells sorted from blood, obtained in a trial of the OX40 agonist ivuxolimab. The receptors shown here come from an adult with an advanced solid tumor such as melanoma, head and neck, liver or kidney cancer. Both conserved end residues are part of each CDR3. D genes are given only for firm matches. The size field is filled for only some rows; it gives once, few, many or a size class.

d_call: -
j_call: TRBJ1-1
v_call: TRBV5-4
clone_size: -
cdr3_nt: TGTGCCAGCAGCTTGTATCACAGGGCGAATGAAGCTTTCTTT
cdr3_aa: CASSLYHRANEAFF

d_call: -
j_call: TRBJ1-2
v_call: TRBV30
clone_size: -
cdr3_nt: TGTGCCTGGAGTGTACCCGGTCCCTATGGCTACACCTTC
cdr3_aa: CAWSVPGPYGYTF

d_call: TRBD1
j_call: TRBJ1-1
v_call: TRBV7-9
clone_size: -
cdr3_nt: TGTGCCAGCAGCACAGGGGGCCGGGGGAACACTGAAGCTTTCTTT
cdr3_aa: CASSTGGRGNTEAFF

d_call: -
j_call: TRBJ2-2
v_call: TRBV7-9
clone_size: -
cdr3_nt: TGTGCCAGCAGCTTAAACCCGGACCCCCCGCTGTTTTTT
cdr3_aa: CASSLNPDPPLFF

d_call: -
j_call: TRBJ2-1
v_call: TRBV12-5
clone_size: -
cdr3_nt: TGTGCTAGTGGTTTCACAGGGAACAATGAGCAGTTCTTC
cdr3_aa: CASGFTGNNEQFF

d_call: -
j_call: TRBJ1-4
v_call: TRBV15
clone_size: -
cdr3_nt: TGTGCCACCAGCCGACCCCGATCGGCTAATGAAAAACTGTTTTTT
cdr3_aa: CATSRPRSANEKLFF

d_call: -
j_call: TRBJ1-5
v_call: TRBV30
clone_size: -
cdr3_nt: TGTGCCTGGAGACGGGGCGGGGGCTACAATCAGCCCCAGCATTTT
cdr3_aa: CAWRRGGGYNQPQHF

d_call: -
j_call: TRBJ2-5
v_call: TRBV5-1
clone_size: -
cdr3_nt: TGCGCCAGCAGCAAAGACGGGGGAACAGCCTCCAGAGAGACCCAGTACTTC
cdr3_aa: CASSKDGGTASRETQYF

d_call: -
j_call: TRBJ2-5
v_call: TRBV7-3
clone_size: -
cdr3_nt: TGTGCCAGCAGCTTAACCCCCGGGGAGACCCAGTACTTC
cdr3_aa: CASSLTPGETQYF

d_call: TRBD2
j_call: TRBJ2-1
v_call: TRBV6-6
clone_size: once
cdr3_nt: TGTGCCAGCAGTTACTCGAGCGGGGGCTCAAACAATGAGCAGTTCTTC
cdr3_aa: CASSYSSGGSNNEQFF

d_call: TRBD1
j_call: TRBJ2-3
v_call: TRBV5-4
clone_size: -
cdr3_nt: TGTGCCAGCAGCTTAGACCGGGACAGGACAACAGATACGCAGTATTTT
cdr3_aa: CASSLDRDRTTDTQYF

d_call: TRBD2
j_call: TRBJ2-1
v_call: TRBV28
clone_size: -
cdr3_nt: TGTGCCAGCAGCGTCCGGGGGGATGAGCAGTTCTTC
cdr3_aa: CASSVRGDEQFF

d_call: -
j_call: TRBJ1-5
v_call: TRBV15
clone_size: -
cdr3_nt: TGTGCCACCAGCAGACTGGGGGGGGGTTCCTACCAGCCCCAGCATTTT
cdr3_aa: CATSRLGGGSYQPQHF

d_call: -
j_call: TRBJ1-4
v_call: TRBV19
clone_size: -
cdr3_nt: TGTGCCAGTAGTCCGACGGCAACTAATGAAAAACTGTTTTTT
cdr3_aa: CASSPTATNEKLFF

d_call: TRBD2
j_call: TRBJ2-1
v_call: TRBV15
clone_size: -
cdr3_nt: TGTGCCACCAGCAAAGGCGGCCTAGCGGCCCGACTTCCGAGCTCCTACAATGAGCAGTTCTTC
cdr3_aa: CATSKGGLAARLPSSYNEQFF

d_call: -
j_call: TRBJ2-2
v_call: TRBV10-1
clone_size: -
cdr3_nt: TGCGCCAGCAGGGGCCAGGCTTCCGGGGAGCTGTTTTTT
cdr3_aa: CASRGQASGELFF

d_call: -
j_call: TRBJ2-7
v_call: TRBV28
clone_size: -
cdr3_nt: TGTGCCAGCAGAACAGGGAGCCGCTCCTACGAGCAGTACTTC
cdr3_aa: CASRTGSRSYEQYF

d_call: -
j_call: TRBJ2-3
v_call: TRBV6-5
clone_size: -
cdr3_nt: TGTGCCAGCAGTTACTCAGGACAGCCTAGCACAGATACGCAGTATTTT
cdr3_aa: CASSYSGQPSTDTQYF

d_call: -
j_call: TRBJ2-2
v_call: TRBV29-1
clone_size: -
cdr3_nt: TGCAGCGTTGGGATCACCGGGGAGCTGTTTTTT
cdr3_aa: CSVGITGELFF